These 32 T cell receptor beta chains were all obtained from the same sample, sequenced in a study of cytomegalovirus exposure and HLA in healthy donors. This PCR relied on a set of 60 Vbeta primers and 13 Jbeta primers. Sequencing used immunoSEQ multiplex PCR; TCRdb keeps in-frame clones, though not all of them. The data contain about 190,000 clones, roughly 87% of them singletons. Input material: PBMCs. These receptors originate from a boy between 2 and 10 years old in good health and CMV-seronegative.

The rearrangement links TRBV10-3 to TRBJ2-5; D remains ambiguous. Matching the DNA end better, TRBJ2-7 makes the J call doubtful. Germline lookup yields CDR1 ENHRY and CDR2 SYGVKD. This CDR3 has 12 amino acids. The CDR3 region is CAISESSYEQYF. DNA of the CDR3: TGTGCCATCAGTGAGTCGAGCTACGAGCAGTACTTC.

This chain links TRBV28 with TRBJ1-3, with no clear D. The CDR3 spans 13 residues. Trimming pared 6 bases from V and 4 bases from J, leaving 10 bases between. CDR1 MDHEN and CDR2 SYDVKM come from the germline V gene. The CDR3 is CASSLYAGNTIYF. For the CDR3, the DNA is TGTGCCAGCAGCCTATACGCAGGAAACACCATATATTTT.

This chain links TRBV6-5 with TRBJ2-5; no firm D call. Trimming pared 9 bases from V and 1 base from J, leaving 9 bases between. Germline lookup yields CDR1 MNHEY and CDR2 SVGAGI. This CDR3 spans 12 amino acids. The CDR3 DNA is TGTGCCAGTTCGAGCGTCCAAGAGACCCAGTACTTC. This codes for CASSSVQETQYF.

The sample holds one count of this clone. The J gene is TRBJ2-5, the V gene TRBV9; possibly TRBD2 for D (6 bases). Per the germline V gene, CDR1 is SGDLS and CDR2 is YYNGEE. CDR3 size: 10 residues. V lost 7 bases, J lost 7 bases, and 8 bases lay in between. This CDR3 reads CASAGLTQYF. In DNA form, the CDR3 reads TGTGCCAGCGCGGGGTTGACCCAGTACTTC.

The chain has TRBV7-9 and TRBJ2-1; TRBD2 aligns across 12 bases. V was clipped by 5 bases and J by 2 bases; unmatched bases: 4. This CDR3 has 16 residues. Germline assignment: CDR1 SEHNR and CDR2 FQNEAQ (reference sequence). The CDR3 region is CASSARTSGTYNEQFF. As DNA, the CDR3 is TGTGCCAGCAGCGCAAGGACTAGCGGGACCTACAATGAGCAGTTCTTC.

This chain links TRBV12-5 with TRBJ2-6, with 8 bases lining up with TRBD1. V gave up 5 bases and J gave up 2 bases; unmatched junction bases: 8. Germline V gene data show CDR1 as LGHNT and CDR2 as FRNRAP. This CDR3 has 17 amino acids. CDR3 bases: TGTGCTAGTGGTCTGACAGGGGAAAGGACTGGGGCCAACGTCCTGACTTTC. Translated: CASGLTGERTGANVLTF.

This clone was seen a handful of times. J is TRBJ1-4 and V is TRBV6-1, with 8 bases that match TRBD1. Germline V gene lookup returns CDR1 MNHNS and CDR2 SASEGT. V was clipped by 6 bases and J by 2 bases; unmatched bases: 5. CDR3 length: 15 residues. DNA of the CDR3: TGTGCCAGCAGCCAGGGGGCGAGGACTAATGAAAAACTGTTTTTT. Translation: CASSQGARTNEKLFF.

The chain is built from TRBV5-3 and TRBJ2-7; D unresolved. TRBV5-3 is filed as an ORF, its function uncertain. CDR3 length: 10 amino acids. Trimming removed 8 bases from V and 9 bases from J, with 12 bases in between. The CDR3 protein is CARVSGRQYF. The CDR3 DNA follows: TGTGCCAGGGTATCTGGCAGGCAGTACTTC.

This clone was counted once. This rearrangement joins TRBV4-1 to TRBJ2-7; 7 bases fit TRBD1. CDR1 and CDR2 from the germline V gene are MGHRA and YSYEKL. V dropped 5 bases and J dropped 0; count of bases not matched to a gene: 7. The CDR3 length is 15 residues. The CDR3 sequence: CASSYRDRGSYEQYF. The CDR3 DNA follows: TGCGCCAGCAGCTACCGGGACAGAGGCTCCTACGAGCAGTACTTC.

This clone was observed a single time. The J gene is TRBJ2-7, the V gene TRBV29-1, with 10 bases identical to TRBD2. Germline values: CDR1 SQVTM, CDR2 ANQGSEA. V lost 7 bases and J lost 7; bases outside the gene matches: 7. This CDR3 has 12 residues. The CDR3 DNA reads TGCAGCGGCTCAGCGGGAGGGAGGGAGCAGTACTTC. This gives the protein CSGSAGGREQYF.

The J gene is TRBJ2-5, the V gene TRBV9, with D possibly TRBD1 on 6 matching bases. CDR1 is SGDLS and CDR2 is YYNGEE in the germline V gene. There are 18 residues in the CDR3. V was cut by 1 base and J by 0 bases, with 19 bases left in between. CDR3 residues: CASSVLGSAGANQETQYF. The DNA of the CDR3 is TGTGCCAGCAGCGTATTGGGATCGGCAGGGGCCAACCAAGAGACCCAGTACTTC.

The rearrangement links TRBV15 to TRBJ2-7; 7 positions match TRBD1. CDR3 length equals 14 residues. Germline V lookup: CDR1 LNHNV, CDR2 YYDKDF (reference sequence). V shed 1 base and J 3 bases; nucleotides not matched to a gene: 3. As DNA, the CDR3 is TGTGCCACCAGCAGAGGAGGGACAGTCTACGAGCAGTACTTC. Encoded protein: CATSRGGTVYEQYF.

V is TRBV5-1 and J is TRBJ1-2; D remains ambiguous. CDR1 and CDR2 (germline): SGHRS, YFSETQ. The CDR3 has 11 residues. Trimming removed 10 bases at V and 7 bases at J, with 14 bases between. CDR3 DNA sequence: TGCGCCTGCGTAATTGGAGGTGGCTACACCTTC. Protein product: CACVIGGGYTF.

The rearrangement joins TRBV6-6 to TRBJ1-4; D remains ambiguous. Germline lookup yields CDR1 MNHNY and CDR2 SVGAGI (reference sequence). CDR3 length: 14 amino acids. The ends were cut back, 6 bases at V and 0 bases at J, with 8 bases in the middle. The CDR3: CASRRSATNEKLFF. CDR3 in DNA: TGTGCCAGCAGGAGGAGTGCAACTAATGAAAAACTGTTTTTT.

This clone came up once. The chain uses TRBV5-1 and TRBJ1-1; 9 bases fit TRBD1. Germline V CDR1 and CDR2: SGHRS, YFSETQ. Trimming at V came to 0 bases and at J to 8 bases, leaving 14 bases not matched to a gene. The CDR3 is made up of 17 amino acids. Here the CDR3 DNA reads TGCGCCAGCAGCTTGGGACCCACCACAGGGGGCGCATCCGAAGCTTTCTTT. It is translated as CASSLGPTTGGASEAFF.

Here the CDR3 DNA reads TGTGCCTGGAGTGTCGGGACTAGCGGGAGTGGGTATGGGTTCTTC. Translation: CAWSVGTSGSGYGFF. This rearrangement joins TRBV30 to TRBJ2-1; TRBD2 agrees at 14 bases. Germline V lookup: CDR1 GTSNPN, CDR2 SVGIG (reference sequence). The CDR3 is 15 amino acids. J gave up 15 bases and V 0 bases, and 10 bases lay outside the gene matches.

This clone was recorded only once. The chain carries TRBV18 and TRBJ2-7; 7 bases agree with TRBD2. The CDR3 has 16 residues. Per germline, CDR1 KGHSH and CDR2 LQKENI. Trimming took 3 bases from V and 1 from J; bases not matched to a gene: 9. CDR3: CASSPQRSSGSYEQYF. The CDR3 DNA reads TGTGCCAGCTCACCCCAGCGGTCTAGCGGATCCTACGAGCAGTACTTC. Filled out from reference TRBV18 and TRBJ2-7, the complete variable domain reads NAGVMQNPRHLVRRRGQEARLRCSPMKGHSHVYWYRQLPEEGLKFMVYLQKENIIDESGMPKERFSAEFPKEGPSILRIQQVVRGDSAAYFCASSPQRSSGSYEQYFGPGTRLTVT.

The chain joins TRBV7-2 to TRBJ2-5; D is perhaps TRBD2 (7 bases). Trimming removed 6 bases from V and 3 bases from J, with 23 bases in between. CDR1 and CDR2 from the germline V gene are SGHTA and FQGNSA. The CDR3 is 17 residues long. The DNA for the CDR3 is TGTGCCAGCAGTCACATCTTGAGGGGGGGCGGGGAAGAGACCCAGTACTTC. Translation gives CASSHILRGGGEETQYF.

V is TRBV29-1 and J is TRBJ2-7; no firm D call. This CDR3 has 12 amino acids. Between the trimmed V and J ends, which lost 4 bases and 2 bases, there was a span of 9 bases. Germline CDR1 reads SQVTM; CDR2 reads ANQGSEA. CDR3 sequence (DNA): TGCAGCGTTGTATCAGTTACCTACGAGCAGTACTTC. It yields the protein CSVVSVTYEQYF.

The rearrangement joins TRBV30 to TRBJ2-3; D is ambiguous. The CDR3 sequence is 11 residues long. Trimming shortened V by 4 bases and J by 5 bases, and 7 bases separated the two germline ends. Germline V gene lookup returns CDR1 GTSNPN and CDR2 SVGIG (reference sequence). This chain's CDR3 is CAWTSQDTQYF. The CDR3 bases are TGTGCCTGGACCAGTCAAGATACGCAGTATTTT.

The chain joins TRBV11-3 to TRBJ1-1; D might be TRBD1 (5 bases). Germline V lookup: CDR1 SGHNT, CDR2 YENEEA. This CDR3 is built from 13 residues. V lost 3 bases and J lost 4, with 9 bases in between. The chain's CDR3 is CASSLSQGTEAFF. The DNA of the CDR3 is TGTGCCAGCAGCTTGAGTCAGGGCACTGAAGCTTTCTTT.

This clone came up a few times. The chain is built from TRBV30 and TRBJ1-5; D unresolved. This CDR3 region has 16 residues. Germline loops: CDR1 GTSNPN, CDR2 SVGIG (reference sequence). Trimming took off 2 bases at V and 6 bases at J, with 20 bases between the two ends. The CDR3 loop reads CAWSLPHFGSTQPQHF. The CDR3 bases are TGTGCCTGGAGTTTACCACATTTCGGGAGTACTCAGCCCCAGCATTTT.

The rearrangement joins TRBV9 to TRBJ2-6; possible D gene TRBD2, 6 bases. This CDR3 has 17 residues. V lost 3 bases, J lost 0 bases, and 13 bases lay in between. Looked up from germline, CDR1 is SGDLS and CDR2 is YYNGEE. The CDR3 region has the DNA TGTGCCAGCAGCGCCTCTAGCGTTGGCTCTGGGGCCAACGTCCTGACTTTC. It specifies CASSASSVGSGANVLTF.

J is TRBJ1-1 and V is TRBV30; D is undetermined. This CDR3 is built from 13 residues. Per germline, CDR1 GTSNPN and CDR2 SVGIG (reference sequence). The V end lost 0 bases, the J end lost 2 bases, and 7 bases lay between the germline ends. The CDR3 DNA is TGTGCCTGGAGTGTTGCTAGAAACACTGAAGCTTTCTTT. This translates into CAWSVARNTEAFF. The variable domain in full, completed from reference TRBV30 and TRBJ1-1, reads SQTIHQWPATLVQPVGSPLSLECTVEGTSNPNLYWYRQAAGRGLQLLFYSVGIGQISSEVPQNLSASRPQDRQFILSSKKLLLSDSGFYLCAWSVARNTEAFFGQGTRLTVV.

The chain links TRBV28 to TRBJ1-1; possible D gene TRBD1, 6 bases. CDR1 is MDHEN, CDR2 SYDVKM, per germline. V gave up 2 bases and J gave up 4 bases, with 11 bases separating them. This CDR3 is built from 14 residues. The CDR3 nucleotides are TGTGCCAGCAGTTTAGGGAGAGGGGGCACTGAAGCTTTCTTT. Protein product: CASSLGRGGTEAFF.

The chain carries TRBV5-1 and TRBJ2-7; 7 positions match TRBD1. CDR3 length: 14 residues. CDR1 and CDR2 from the germline V gene are SGHRS and YFSETQ. Germline trimming cut 5 bases from V and 4 bases from J; bases unmatched to any gene: 9. CDR3 bases: TGCGCCAGCAGATACGGGACAGAAACTTACGAGCAGTACTTC. Its protein product is CASRYGTETYEQYF.

The chain joins TRBV4-1 to TRBJ2-1, with 15 bases matching TRBD2. The germline V gene encodes CDR1 MGHRA and CDR2 YSYEKL. The CDR3 runs 18 residues. Losses at the gene ends were 4 bases for V and 14 bases for J; bases not matched to a gene: 18. The DNA for the CDR3 is TGCGCCAGCAGCCCAATCGGGGATTTCGGACTAGCGGGGGGGGCGGAGTTCTTC. Translated, it gives CASSPIGDFGLAGGAEFF.

The rearrangement joins TRBV5-5 to TRBJ2-7; 16 nucleotides agree with TRBD2. This CDR3 is built from 15 residues. V lost 3 bases to trimming and J lost 7 bases; unmatched junction nucleotides: 4. CDR1 is SGHKS, CDR2 YYEKEE, per germline (reference sequence). The CDR3 loop is CASSSGTSGREEQYF. The CDR3 DNA follows: TGTGCCAGCAGCTCCGGGACTAGCGGGAGGGAAGAGCAGTACTTC.

CDR3 protein: CASSVGGWKGRGGYTF. The DNA of the CDR3 is TGTGCCAGCAGCGTAGGGGGATGGAAGGGGCGGGGTGGCTACACCTTC. This sequence joins TRBV9 and TRBJ1-2; D might be TRBD1 (5 bases). V lost 0 bases, J lost 7 bases, and 19 bases lay in between. The germline V gene encodes CDR1 SGDLS and CDR2 YYNGEE. The CDR3 loop spans 16 amino acids.

The chain recombines TRBV4-1 with TRBJ2-2, with no clear D. The V gene's germline CDR1 is MGHRA and CDR2 YSYEKL. The length of the CDR3 is 14 residues. With 3 bases removed from V and 1 base from J, the gap between germline ends came to 6 bases. CDR3 protein: CASSHQWNTGELFF. For the CDR3, the DNA is TGCGCCAGCAGCCACCAATGGAACACCGGGGAGCTGTTTTTT.

The chain combines TRBV27 with TRBJ2-6; D is undetermined. The CDR3 consists of 16 residues. Germline values: CDR1 MNHEY, CDR2 SMNVEV (reference sequence). The V and J ends lost 10 bases and 0 bases respectively, with 16 bases between them. CDR3 residues: CATQALRLSGANVLTF. In nucleotides, the CDR3 is TGTGCCACCCAAGCCCTGCGTCTCTCTGGGGCCAACGTCCTGACTTTC.

The rearrangement joins TRBV9 to TRBJ2-1; a weak D match, TRBD1 (6 bases). V lost 5 bases, J lost 4 bases, and 13 bases lay in between. Germline lookup yields CDR1 SGDLS and CDR2 YYNGEE. This CDR3 is built from 14 residues. CDR3 DNA sequence: TGTGCCAGCAGAACCGGGACAAAGTACAATGAGCAGTTCTTC. It translates to CASRTGTKYNEQFF.